These 15 T cell receptor beta chains were sequenced from one sample in a study of patients and donors after allogeneic stem cell transplantation. TCRdb reprocessed the RT-PCR reads with MiXCR, giving one entry per CDR3 protein. The sample includes about 88,000 distinct CDR3 sequences, around 49% of them seen just once. The sequenced material came from blood, either unsorted or a sorted T cell fraction (not recorded which). Source of these receptors: a human donor who was either an allogeneic HSCT recipient or a stem cell or donor lymphocyte infusion donor (not recorded which). It is not recorded whose cells these are; they may come from a transplant donor.

The gene calls are TRBV2 and TRBJ2-7; 7 bases map to TRBD2. Germline CDR1 is SNHLY and CDR2 is FYNNEI. The CDR3 has 15 amino acids. V shed 10 bases, J shed 4 bases, and the junction held 16 bases outside the gene matches. For the CDR3, the DNA is TGTGCCACTTCGAGGCTTCGGGGGGAACCTTACGAGCAGTACTTC. Translating gives CATSRLRGEPYEQYF. The full variable domain, rest sourced from reference TRBV2 and TRBJ2-7, is EPEVTQTPSHQVTQMGQEVILRCVPISNHLYFYWYRQILGQKVEFLVSFYNNEISEKSEIFDDQFSVERPDGSNFTLKIRSTKLEDSAMYFCATSRLRGEPYEQYFGPGTRLTVT.

This clonotype was seen only a few times. The V gene is TRBV29-1, the J gene TRBJ2-5; D gene ambiguous. Trimming removed 8 bases at V and 4 bases at J, with 17 bases between. Looked up from germline, CDR1 is SQVTM and CDR2 is ANQGSEA. This CDR3 is 13 amino acids long. CDR3 sequence: CSHLERLRETQYF. Here the CDR3 DNA reads TGCAGCCACTTAGAAAGATTGAGAGAGACCCAGTACTTC. Full variable domain (remainder filled in from reference TRBV29-1 and TRBJ2-5): SAVISQKPSRDICQRGTSLTIQCQVDSQVTMMFWYRQQPGQSLTLIATANQGSEATYESGFVIDKFPISRPNLTFSTLTVSNMSPEDSSIYLCSHLERLRETQYFGPGTRLLVL.

This chain links TRBV10-3 with TRBJ1-5; D is unresolved. Germline CDR1 is ENHRY and CDR2 is SYGVKD. Trimming stripped 6 bases from V and 5 bases from J, with 11 bases between. The CDR3 is 13 amino acids. CDR3 residues: CAIRGQGDQPQHF. The CDR3 DNA sequence: TGTGCCATCAGAGGCCAAGGAGATCAGCCCCAGCATTTT.

The rearrangement links TRBV28 to TRBJ2-1; the match to TRBD2 covers 10 bases. Germline loops: CDR1 MDHEN, CDR2 SYDVKM. V shed 2 bases, J shed 11 bases, and the junction held 3 bases outside the gene matches. The CDR3 is made up of 13 amino acids. CDR3 bases: TGTGCCAGCAGTTTAGTCACTAGCGGGAAGCAGTTCTTC. This codes for CASSLVTSGKQFF. Variable domain in full (rest from reference TRBV28 and TRBJ2-1): DVKVTQSSRYLVKRTGEKVFLECVQDMDHENMFWYRQDPGLGLRLIYFSYDVKMKEKGDIPEGYSVSREKKERFSLILESASTNQTSMYLCASSLVTSGKQFFGPGTRLTVL.

This chain uses TRBV28 with TRBJ1-3; D is possibly TRBD1 (5 bases). There are 12 residues in the CDR3. Per the germline V gene, CDR1 is MDHEN and CDR2 is SYDVKM. With 7 bases removed from V and 4 bases from J, the gap between germline ends came to 8 bases. The CDR3 reads CASNRPGNTIYF. The CDR3, as DNA: TGTGCCAGCAACAGGCCCGGAAACACCATATATTTT.

V is TRBV29-1 and J is TRBJ2-1, with 14 bases fitting TRBD2. Germline V gene sequence: CDR1 SQVTM, CDR2 ANQGSEA. J was trimmed by 15 bases and V by 3 bases; bases with no gene match: 13. This CDR3 has 15 residues. CDR3 protein: CSVDTSKGLAGVLFF. In nucleotides, the CDR3 is TGCAGCGTTGATACCTCAAAGGGACTAGCGGGAGTCCTGTTCTTC.

J is TRBJ1-1 and V is TRBV11-3; no firm D call. Germline V gene data show CDR1 as SGHNT and CDR2 as YENEEA. Trimming pared 2 bases from V and 7 bases from J, leaving 11 bases between. This CDR3 contains 13 residues. The DNA for the CDR3 is TGTGCCAGCAGCTTAAAACGGAACGTTGAAGCTTTCTTT. This codes for CASSLKRNVEAFF.

The chain combines TRBV12-3 or TRBV12-4 with TRBJ1-2; D is undetermined. V lost 0 bases and J lost 1, with 12 bases in between. The CDR3 runs 16 residues. DNA for the CDR3: TGTGCCAGCAGTTTAGCGGCAGGAGAAGATAACTATGGCTACACCTTC. Its protein is CASSLAAGEDNYGYTF.

The chain links TRBV27 to TRBJ2-5; no reliable D call. The ends were cut back, 2 bases at V and 5 bases at J, with 9 bases in the middle. Germline CDR1 MNHEY, CDR2 SMNVEV (reference sequence). This CDR3 is built from 13 residues. CDR3 in amino acids: CASSLDLGETQYF. The DNA for the CDR3 is TGTGCCAGCAGTTTAGATCTCGGGGAGACCCAGTACTTC.

The J gene is TRBJ1-1, the V gene TRBV29-1; D is perhaps TRBD1 (6 bases). The germline V gene has CDR1 SQVTM and CDR2 ANQGSEA. The CDR3 spans 12 residues. Trimming removed 7 bases at V and 4 bases at J, with 13 bases between. The CDR3 coding sequence is TGCAGCGCCCGACAGGTCCCCACTGAAGCTTTCTTT. Its protein is CSARQVPTEAFF.

This chain connects TRBV30 to TRBJ2-7, with D hard to call. CDR1 is GTSNPN and CDR2 is SVGIG in the germline V gene (reference sequence). V was pared by 4 bases and J by 3 bases, with 13 bases between. The CDR3 contains 13 residues. CDR3 sequence (DNA): TGTGCCTGGACGGGTCGACTGTTCTACGAGCAGTACTTC. Its protein product is CAWTGRLFYEQYF.

V gene TRBV9 combines with J gene TRBJ2-3; no firm D call. The germline gives CDR1 SGDLS, CDR2 YYNGEE. The CDR3 extends over 13 amino acids. V dropped 0 bases and J dropped 5 bases, with 7 bases sitting between them. CDR3 nucleotides: TGTGCCAGCAGCGTAGAGGTAGAAGATACGCAGTATTTT. As protein: CASSVEVEDTQYF. Drawing the rest from reference TRBV9 and TRBJ2-3, the complete variable domain is DSGVTQTPKHLITATGQRVTLRCSPRSGDLSVYWYQQSLDQGLQFLIQYYNGEERAKGNILERFSAQQFPDLHSELNLSSLELGDSALYFCASSVEVEDTQYFGPGTRLTVL.

The rearrangement uses TRBV28 and TRBJ2-3, with TRBD1 identical over 9 bases. Germline assignment: CDR1 MDHEN and CDR2 SYDVKM. The CDR3 runs 18 residues. After removal of 3 bases from V and 6 bases from J, the junction contained 16 bases not matched to a gene. CDR3 coding DNA: TGTGCCAGCAGTTTCCAAACAGGGGGCCCCGCACAGAGCGATACGCAGTATTTT. Its protein is CASSFQTGGPAQSDTQYF.

This chain connects TRBV6-2 or TRBV6-3 to TRBJ2-5; 9 nucleotides agree with TRBD2. Unmatched junction bases numbered 6, after V lost 2 bases and J lost 5 bases. This CDR3 contains 15 residues. Germline values: CDR1 MNHEY, CDR2 SVGEGT. The CDR3 DNA sequence: TGTGCCAGCAGTTACGCGGGAGGGCCGAGGGAGACCCAGTACTTC. Protein sequence: CASSYAGGPRETQYF.

The chain combines TRBV4-3 with TRBJ1-1; 7 bases agree with TRBD1. Germline CDR1 is LGHNA and CDR2 is YSLEER. The ends lost 3 bases at V and 5 bases at J; junction bases unmatched: 6. The CDR3 totals 14 residues. DNA for the CDR3: TGCGCCAGCAGCCATCTAGACAGGGTAACTGAAGCTTTCTTT. Amino acid sequence: CASSHLDRVTEAFF.